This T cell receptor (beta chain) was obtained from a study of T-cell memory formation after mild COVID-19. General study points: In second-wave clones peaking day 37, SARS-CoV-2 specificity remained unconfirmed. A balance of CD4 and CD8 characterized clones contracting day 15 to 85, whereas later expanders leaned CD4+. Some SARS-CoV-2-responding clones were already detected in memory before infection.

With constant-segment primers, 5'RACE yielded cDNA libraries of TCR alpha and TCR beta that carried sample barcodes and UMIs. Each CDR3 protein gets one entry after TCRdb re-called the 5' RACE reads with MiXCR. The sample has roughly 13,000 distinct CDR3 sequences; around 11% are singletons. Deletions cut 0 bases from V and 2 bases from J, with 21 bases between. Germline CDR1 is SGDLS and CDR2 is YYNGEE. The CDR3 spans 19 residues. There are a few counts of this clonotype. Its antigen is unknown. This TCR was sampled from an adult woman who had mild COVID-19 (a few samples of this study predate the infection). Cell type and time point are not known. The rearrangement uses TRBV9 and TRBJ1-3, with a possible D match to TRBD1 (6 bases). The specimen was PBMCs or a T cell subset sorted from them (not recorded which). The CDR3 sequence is CASSVAVDRRGVTGNTIYF. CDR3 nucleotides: TGTGCCAGCAGCGTAGCCGTAGACAGGAGGGGAGTAACTGGAAACACCATATATTTT.